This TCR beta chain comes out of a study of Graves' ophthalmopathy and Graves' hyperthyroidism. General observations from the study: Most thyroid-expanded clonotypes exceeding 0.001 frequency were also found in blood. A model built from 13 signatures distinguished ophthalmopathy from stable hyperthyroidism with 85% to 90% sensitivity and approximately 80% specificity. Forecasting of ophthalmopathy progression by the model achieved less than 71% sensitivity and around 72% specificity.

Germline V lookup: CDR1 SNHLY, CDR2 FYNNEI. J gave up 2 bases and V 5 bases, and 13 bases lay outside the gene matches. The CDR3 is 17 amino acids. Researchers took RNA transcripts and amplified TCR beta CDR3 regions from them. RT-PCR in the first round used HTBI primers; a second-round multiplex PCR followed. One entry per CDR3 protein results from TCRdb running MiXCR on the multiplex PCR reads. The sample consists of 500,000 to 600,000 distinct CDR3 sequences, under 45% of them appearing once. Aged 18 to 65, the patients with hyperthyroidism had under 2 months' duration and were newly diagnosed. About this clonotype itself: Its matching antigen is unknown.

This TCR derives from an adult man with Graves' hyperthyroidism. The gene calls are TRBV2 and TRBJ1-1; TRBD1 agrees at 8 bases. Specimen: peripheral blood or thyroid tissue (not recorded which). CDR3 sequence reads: CASSLFGQGYTNTEAFF. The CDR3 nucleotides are TGTGCCAGCAGTCTTTTCGGACAGGGTTATACTAACACTGAAGCTTTCTTT.